This entry lists 18 T cell receptor beta chains sequenced from one sample in a study of control samples from healthy donors and cancer patients. Profiling relied on immunoSEQ multiplex PCR, and the TCRdb table lists in-frame clones only, not all of them. The sample yields 160,000 or so clones, roughly 94% seen once. The sequencing input was blood. Receptor source: a woman aged 40 to 50 in good health.

J is TRBJ1-1 and V is TRBV29-1; D is undetermined. The length of the CDR3 is 11 residues. The germline CDR1 and CDR2 sequences are SQVTM and ANQGSEA. V was pared by 2 bases and J by 4 bases, with 5 bases between. CDR3 protein: CSVESGTEAFF. CDR3 nucleotide sequence: TGCAGCGTTGAAAGCGGCACTGAAGCTTTCTTT.

V gene TRBV5-1 combines with J gene TRBJ1-2; 11 positions agree with TRBD1. V lost 3 bases to trimming and J lost 6 bases; unmatched junction nucleotides: 4. The CDR3 has 14 amino acids. Germline CDR1 is SGHRS and CDR2 is YFSETQ. CDR3 loop: CASSSGQGADGYTF. The CDR3 DNA sequence: TGCGCCAGCAGCTCAGGACAGGGGGCGGATGGCTACACCTTC.

V and J are TRBV18 and TRBJ2-1; D may be TRBD2 (6 bases). The CDR3 has 16 residues. Germline loops: CDR1 KGHSH, CDR2 LQKENI. The ends were cut back, 2 bases at V and 0 bases at J, with 11 bases in the middle. This CDR3 reads CASSPIADFSYNEQFF. In nucleotides, the CDR3 is TGTGCCAGCTCACCAATAGCGGATTTCTCCTACAATGAGCAGTTCTTC.

The V gene is TRBV27, the J gene TRBJ1-1; 7 nucleotides line up with TRBD1. Germline-derived CDR1 and CDR2 are MNHEY and SMNVEV (reference sequence). CDR3 length: 15 amino acids. V lost 2 bases to trimming and J lost 5 bases; unmatched junction nucleotides: 8. CDR3 in DNA: TGTGCCAGCAGTTTAGTCTCAGGGGGGAGGACTGAAGCTTTCTTT. It yields the protein CASSLVSGGRTEAFF.

As DNA, the CDR3 is TGTGCCAGCAGCAGCCTGGGGGTCTCTGGGGCCAACGTCCTGACTTTC. Its protein product is CASSSLGVSGANVLTF. The chain is built from TRBV5-8 and TRBJ2-6, with D perhaps given as TRBD1 or TRBD2 (5 bases each). Trimming cost V 4 bases and J 0 bases, with 11 bases left between them. The length of the CDR3 is 16 residues. The germline V gene encodes CDR1 SGHTS and CDR2 YDEGEE.

The chain has TRBV4-3 and TRBJ2-1; a weak D match, TRBD2 (6 bases). This CDR3 has 13 amino acids. Germline assignment: CDR1 LGHNA and CDR2 YSLEER. Deletions cut 3 bases from V and 8 bases from J, with 11 bases between. CDR3 DNA: TGCGCCAGCAGCCAGAGGACTAATGATGAGCAGTTCTTC. This encodes CASSQRTNDEQFF.

This chain uses TRBV6-5 with TRBJ1-2; weak D call: TRBD1 (5 bases). V gave up 2 bases and J gave up 6 bases, with 7 bases separating them. CDR1 is MNHEY and CDR2 is SVGAGI in the germline V gene. The CDR3 has 12 residues. As DNA, the CDR3 is TGTGCCAGCAGTTACCAGGGCAATGGCTACACCTTC. Protein: CASSYQGNGYTF.

This sequence joins TRBV5-4 and TRBJ2-1; 7 bases line up with TRBD1. The CDR3 spans 15 residues. V gave up 0 bases and J gave up 6 bases; unmatched junction bases: 6. Germline V gives CDR1 SGHNT, CDR2 YYREEE (reference sequence). Here the CDR3 reads CASSLETGTSNEQFF. CDR3 DNA: TGTGCCAGCAGCTTGGAGACAGGGACGAGCAATGAGCAGTTCTTC.

V and J are TRBV4-3 and TRBJ1-2; D may be TRBD1 (5 bases). The CDR3 is 15 residues long. Trimming pared 0 bases from V and 7 bases from J, leaving 15 bases between. The germline V gene encodes CDR1 LGHNA and CDR2 YSLEER. The CDR3 DNA follows: TGCGCCAGCAGCCAAGATAGGACGGGGACGTTTGGCTACACCTTC. Residues: CASSQDRTGTFGYTF.

J is TRBJ1-5 and V is TRBV7-2, with D hard to call. V was shortened by 0 bases and J by 4 bases, with 13 bases between the two germline ends. The CDR3 covers 16 residues. Germline values: CDR1 SGHTA, CDR2 FQGNSA. The CDR3 coding sequence is TGTGCCAGCAGCTTAGCGCCCGGGAACGTAAATCAGCCCCAGCATTTT. Translating gives CASSLAPGNVNQPQHF.

Turning to this clone: At the DNA level, this CDR3 is encoded by other sequences in the same sample as well. The chain is built from TRBV20-1 and TRBJ2-7; no firm D call. This CDR3 contains 11 residues. V was clipped by 5 bases and J by 0 bases, with 5 bases between them. CDR1 and CDR2 from the germline V gene are DFQATT and SNEGSKA (reference sequence). CDR3 DNA sequence: TGCAGTGCTGGCCGCTCCTACGAGCAGTACTTC. Protein sequence: CSAGRSYEQYF.

This clone was detected once. The chain couples TRBV2 to TRBJ2-5; 7 nucleotides match TRBD2. The CDR3 consists of 16 residues. V shed 5 bases, J shed 4 bases, and the junction held 13 bases outside the gene matches. Per germline, CDR1 SNHLY and CDR2 FYNNEI. The CDR3 nucleotides are TGTGCCAGCAGTCTAAGGAGCGGGACCGAGGGAGAGACCCAGTACTTC. Residues: CASSLRSGTEGETQYF.

The chain carries TRBV6-2 or TRBV6-3 and TRBJ1-2; 7 nucleotides align to TRBD1. The CDR3 sequence is 16 residues long. Trimming removed 5 bases from V and 6 bases from J; junction bases left unmatched: 15. Germline loops: CDR1 MNHEY, CDR2 SVGEGT. As DNA, the CDR3 is TGTGCCAGCAGTCCCCGGGCAACAGGGGATCGGGATGGCTACACCTTC. This encodes CASSPRATGDRDGYTF.

The chain is built from TRBV28 and TRBJ2-1; TRBD2 matches 11 bases. V gave up 6 bases and J gave up 7 bases; unmatched junction bases: 8. This CDR3 has 15 residues. Germline loops: CDR1 MDHEN, CDR2 SYDVKM. The CDR3 here is CASSLTSGSRNEQFF. The CDR3 region has the DNA TGTGCCAGCAGCCTTACTAGCGGGAGTAGGAATGAGCAGTTCTTC.

The rearrangement joins TRBV12-5 to TRBJ1-1; 9 bases are a match to TRBD1. Germline-derived CDR1 and CDR2 are LGHNT and FRNRAP. The length of the CDR3 is 14 residues. V lost 6 bases and J lost 5; bases outside the gene matches: 7. DNA of the CDR3: TGTGCTAGTGGGGGACAGGGAAGGGAAACTGAAGCTTTCTTT. Translating it yields CASGGQGRETEAFF.

This clone has just one count. This rearrangement joins TRBV6-2 or TRBV6-3 to TRBJ1-5; no reliable D call. The V end was cut by 5 bases, the J end by 3 bases, with 17 bases between. The CDR3 has 16 residues. In germline, CDR1 is MNHEY, CDR2 SVGEGT. The CDR3 sequence is CASSRTSWAPNQPQHF. CDR3 coding DNA: TGTGCCAGCAGTAGGACGTCGTGGGCCCCCAATCAGCCCCAGCATTTT.

This chain uses TRBV9 with TRBJ1-1; D is uncertain. Germline V gene sequence: CDR1 SGDLS, CDR2 YYNGEE. Trimming pared 0 bases from V and 6 bases from J, leaving 15 bases between. CDR3 size: 15 residues. The CDR3 region has the DNA TGTGCCAGCAGCGTAGTTCCAGCGGATCCCGCTGAAGCTTTCTTT. It translates to CASSVVPADPAEAFF.

The chain couples TRBV5-1 to TRBJ1-2; no clear D gene. Per the germline V gene, CDR1 is SGHRS and CDR2 is YFSETQ. Trimming stripped 2 bases from V and 2 bases from J, with 16 bases between. The CDR3 is made up of 16 amino acids. The CDR3 loop is CASSFTSTVGNYGYTF. For the CDR3, the DNA is TGCGCCAGCAGCTTCACCTCGACGGTGGGAAACTATGGCTACACCTTC.